This T cell receptor (beta chain) was observed in a study of CD8 T cells in ankylosing spondylitis. Study outcomes and limitations: The authors reported significant enrichment of disease-linked clones in matched ankylosing spondylitis synovial fluid. Ankylosing spondylitis blood appeared to be characterized by a TCR beta motif of 7 to 9 highly homologous variants. In synovial fluid and blood from reactive arthritis, some motif variants were previously reported.

This clonotype has more than one count but fewer than ten. As yet, its antigen is unknown. Germline V lookup: CDR1 SGHRS, CDR2 YFSETQ. There are 14 residues in the CDR3. V lost 0 bases and J 9 bases, leaving 13 bases between the germline ends. Making use of molecular barcodes, quantitative 5'-RACE generated TCR beta libraries. TCRdb fed the 5' RACE reads into MiXCR, producing one record per CDR3 protein. The table has roughly 120,000 distinct CDR3 sequences, approximately 15% seen once; the top ten hold approximately 3%. Sequencing input: blood, either unsorted or a sorted T cell fraction (not recorded which). The receptor was derived from a female donor with ankylosing spondylitis or in good health (not recorded which). This chain joins TRBV5-1 and TRBJ2-1, with D possibly being TRBD2 (6 bases). CDR3 in DNA: TGCGCCAGCAGCTTGGAGCCTAGCGCGGCTGAGCAGTTCTTC. Protein: CASSLEPSAAEQFF.